The rows below give T cell receptor beta chains drawn from one sample of a study of T cells in Graves' hyperthyroidism and ophthalmopathy. TCRdb re-called the multiplex PCR reads through MiXCR, storing one row per CDR3 protein. In the table there are about 600,000 distinct CDR3 sequences, about a sixth of which are singletons. Sequencing input: blood. Source of these receptors: a woman aged 40 to 50 with Graves' ophthalmopathy. The CDR3 runs from the conserved cysteine through the conserved F or W. The order of the fields is clone size, J gene, D gene, V gene, CDR3 protein, CDR3 DNA. D genes are given only for firm matches. Clone size is shown for a subset of rows, as once, few, many or a class of expanded clone.

clone size: few; J gene: TRBJ2-1; D gene: -; V gene: TRBV6-1; CDR3 protein: CASSPGASAYNEQFF; CDR3 DNA: TGTGCCAGCAGCCCTGGAGCCTCCGCCTACAATGAGCAGTTCTTC
clone size: many; J gene: TRBJ2-3; D gene: TRBD2; V gene: TRBV11-2; CDR3 protein: CASSLYGGVGTDTQYF; CDR3 DNA: TGTGCCAGCAGCTTATACGGGGGGGTTGGCACAGATACGCAGTATTTT
clone size: many; J gene: TRBJ2-1; D gene: TRBD1; V gene: TRBV7-9; CDR3 protein: CASSSDRGPVGEQFF; CDR3 DNA: TGTGCCAGCAGCTCGGACAGGGGGCCTGTTGGTGAGCAGTTCTTC
clone size: many; J gene: TRBJ1-1; D gene: TRBD1; V gene: TRBV7-9; CDR3 protein: CASSLVGQGAVNTEAFF; CDR3 DNA: TGTGCCAGCAGCTTAGTAGGGCAGGGGGCTGTGAACACTGAAGCTTTCTTT
clone size: many; J gene: TRBJ1-2; D gene: -; V gene: TRBV20-1; CDR3 protein: CSARGPGQRSAGTF; CDR3 DNA: TGCAGTGCTAGAGGTCCGGGGCAGCGAAGCGCAGGCACCTTC
clone size: many; J gene: TRBJ1-2; D gene: -; V gene: TRBV7-8; CDR3 protein: CASSFYTYGYTF; CDR3 DNA: TGTGCCAGCAGCTTCTACACCTATGGCTACACCTTC
clone size: many; J gene: TRBJ2-5; D gene: TRBD1; V gene: TRBV12-3/TRBV12-4; CDR3 protein: CASRYRDSRETQYF; CDR3 DNA: TGTGCCAGCAGATACCGGGACAGCCGAGAGACCCAGTACTTC
clone size: many; J gene: TRBJ2-1; D gene: TRBD1; V gene: TRBV5-1; CDR3 protein: CASSTSHHDRGPYNEQFF; CDR3 DNA: TGCGCCAGCAGCACCTCACACCACGACAGGGGGCCCTACAATGAGCAGTTCTTC
clone size: many; J gene: TRBJ1-1; D gene: -; V gene: TRBV6-1; CDR3 protein: CASSFSQAGTEAFF; CDR3 DNA: TGTGCCAGCAGTTTCTCTCAAGCGGGGACTGAAGCTTTCTTT
clone size: many; J gene: TRBJ2-3; D gene: TRBD1; V gene: TRBV5-1; CDR3 protein: CATSPGQGTDTQYF; CDR3 DNA: TGCGCCACCTCACCGGGACAGGGCACAGATACGCAGTATTTT
clone size: -; J gene: TRBJ2-1; D gene: -; V gene: TRBV28; CDR3 protein: CASRATSSYNEQFF; CDR3 DNA: TGTGCCAGCAGGGCGACCAGCTCCTACAATGAGCAGTTCTTC
clone size: many; J gene: TRBJ2-3; D gene: -; V gene: TRBV3-1; CDR3 protein: CASSQKGVGTQYF; CDR3 DNA: TGTGCCAGCAGCCAAAAGGGAGTGGGGACGCAGTATTTT
clone size: once; J gene: TRBJ2-7; D gene: -; V gene: TRBV13; CDR3 protein: CASSSQNEQYF; CDR3 DNA: TGTGCCAGCAGCTCGCAAAATGAGCAGTACTTC
clone size: -; J gene: TRBJ2-3; D gene: -; V gene: TRBV28; CDR3 protein: CASSFSGRTTDTQYF; CDR3 DNA: TGTGCCAGCAGTTTTTCGGGACGGACCACAGATACGCAGTATTTT
clone size: -; J gene: TRBJ2-1; D gene: -; V gene: TRBV20-1; CDR3 protein: CSALQSGIRANEQFF; CDR3 DNA: TGCAGTGCTCTCCAATCAGGGATCCGTGCGAATGAGCAGTTCTTC
clone size: few; J gene: TRBJ1-4; D gene: -; V gene: TRBV7-9; CDR3 protein: CASSLVPFDATNEKLFF; CDR3 DNA: TGTGCCAGCAGCTTAGTACCCTTTGACGCAACTAATGAAAAACTGTTTTTT
clone size: many; J gene: TRBJ2-5; D gene: TRBD2; V gene: TRBV28; CDR3 protein: CAIASGSAPYQETQYF; CDR3 DNA: TGTGCCATCGCTAGCGGGAGCGCCCCGTACCAAGAGACCCAGTACTTC
clone size: few; J gene: TRBJ2-7; D gene: TRBD1; V gene: TRBV5-1; CDR3 protein: CASSMSTGKVEQYF; CDR3 DNA: TGCGCCAGCAGCATGTCGACAGGGAAAGTCGAGCAGTACTTC
clone size: -; J gene: TRBJ1-2; D gene: TRBD1; V gene: TRBV6-2/TRBV6-3; CDR3 protein: CASSSRQGGYTF; CDR3 DNA: TGTGCCAGCAGTTCCCGACAGGGGGGCTACACCTTC
clone size: once; J gene: TRBJ2-7; D gene: TRBD2; V gene: TRBV7-6; CDR3 protein: CASTSCLVAGPDEQYF; CDR3 DNA: TGTGCCAGCACCTCTTGCCTGGTAGCGGGACCTGACGAGCAGTACTTC
clone size: many; J gene: TRBJ1-5; D gene: -; V gene: TRBV30; CDR3 protein: CAWSVGSRNQPQHF; CDR3 DNA: TGTGCCTGGAGTGTAGGCAGCCGCAATCAGCCCCAGCATTTT
clone size: few; J gene: TRBJ2-7; D gene: -; V gene: TRBV6-1; CDR3 protein: CASSEVGAGPPYEQYF; CDR3 DNA: TGTGCCAGCAGTGAAGTCGGGGCGGGTCCCCCCTACGAGCAGTACTTC
clone size: many; J gene: TRBJ2-3; D gene: -; V gene: TRBV10-3; CDR3 protein: CAISEGGSGTDTQYF; CDR3 DNA: TGTGCCATCAGTGAGGGGGGGTCGGGCACAGATACGCAGTATTTT
clone size: -; J gene: TRBJ2-3; D gene: TRBD2; V gene: TRBV29-1; CDR3 protein: CSAGGLRESTDTQYF; CDR3 DNA: TGCAGCGCTGGTGGGTTGCGGGAGAGCACAGATACGCAGTATTTT
clone size: -; J gene: TRBJ2-3; D gene: TRBD2; V gene: TRBV27; CDR3 protein: CASSLVSGSRTDTQYF; CDR3 DNA: TGTGCCAGCAGTTTGGTTAGCGGGAGTAGGACAGATACGCAGTATTTT
clone size: many; J gene: TRBJ2-3; D gene: TRBD2; V gene: TRBV20-1; CDR3 protein: CSAIVPGLAGALTDTQYF; CDR3 DNA: TGCAGTGCTATTGTCCCGGGACTAGCGGGGGCCCTCACAGATACGCAGTATTTT
clone size: many; J gene: TRBJ2-5; D gene: TRBD2; V gene: TRBV11-1; CDR3 protein: CASSFLAGVAETQYF; CDR3 DNA: TGTGCCAGCAGCTTTTTAGCGGGAGTGGCAGAGACCCAGTACTTC
clone size: -; J gene: TRBJ2-2; D gene: -; V gene: TRBV20-1; CDR3 protein: CSALLGRSTGELFF; CDR3 DNA: TGCAGTGCACTATTGGGGCGGAGCACCGGGGAGCTGTTTTTT
clone size: few; J gene: TRBJ1-6; D gene: -; V gene: TRBV28; CDR3 protein: CASSRDRGPPNSPLHF; CDR3 DNA: TGTGCCAGCAGTCGTGACCGGGGCCCGCCTAATTCACCCCTCCACTTT
clone size: many; J gene: TRBJ2-3; D gene: -; V gene: TRBV5-1; CDR3 protein: CASSLTGFLTDTQYF; CDR3 DNA: TGCGCCAGCAGCCTGACGGGTTTTCTCACAGATACGCAGTATTTT
clone size: many; J gene: TRBJ1-1; D gene: TRBD1; V gene: TRBV5-6; CDR3 protein: CASSLVDRGNTEAFF; CDR3 DNA: TGTGCCAGCAGCTTGGTGGACAGGGGGAACACTGAAGCTTTCTTT
clone size: few; J gene: TRBJ2-1; D gene: -; V gene: TRBV9; CDR3 protein: CASSVALDEQFF; CDR3 DNA: TGTGCCAGCAGCGTAGCTCTCGATGAGCAGTTCTTC
clone size: -; J gene: TRBJ2-4; D gene: -; V gene: TRBV30; CDR3 protein: CAYRELAKNIQYF; CDR3 DNA: TGTGCCTATCGGGAGCTAGCCAAAAACATTCAGTACTTC
clone size: few; J gene: TRBJ1-1; D gene: -; V gene: TRBV7-2; CDR3 protein: CASSPWEGGEAFF; CDR3 DNA: TGTGCCAGCAGCCCCTGGGAGGGGGGTGAAGCTTTCTTT
clone size: -; J gene: TRBJ1-2; D gene: TRBD1; V gene: TRBV3-1; CDR3 protein: CASQGKGGDTNYGYTF; CDR3 DNA: TGTGCCAGCCAAGGAAAAGGGGGCGATACTAACTATGGCTACACCTTC
clone size: many; J gene: TRBJ2-7; D gene: -; V gene: TRBV11-2; CDR3 protein: CASSLGRLTYEQYF; CDR3 DNA: TGTGCCAGCAGCTTAGGGCGGTTGACGTACGAGCAGTACTTC
clone size: many; J gene: TRBJ2-1; D gene: -; V gene: TRBV18; CDR3 protein: CASSPANEQFF; CDR3 DNA: TGTGCCAGCTCACCAGCCAATGAGCAGTTCTTC
clone size: once; J gene: TRBJ2-1; D gene: TRBD2; V gene: TRBV6-5; CDR3 protein: CASSYEGLVDEQFF; CDR3 DNA: TGTGCCAGCAGTTACGAAGGACTAGTGGATGAGCAGTTCTTC
clone size: -; J gene: TRBJ2-1; D gene: TRBD2; V gene: TRBV20-1; CDR3 protein: CSALAGGDEQFF; CDR3 DNA: TGCAGTGCATTAGCGGGGGGGGATGAGCAGTTCTTC
clone size: many; J gene: TRBJ1-4; D gene: -; V gene: TRBV2; CDR3 protein: CASSRDGNEKLFF; CDR3 DNA: TGTGCCAGCAGCCGGGACGGAAATGAAAAACTGTTTTTT
clone size: few; J gene: TRBJ1-5; D gene: TRBD1; V gene: TRBV30; CDR3 protein: CAWSAQGAQPQHF; CDR3 DNA: TGTGCCTGGAGTGCCCAGGGGGCTCAGCCCCAGCATTTT
clone size: many; J gene: TRBJ2-5; D gene: -; V gene: TRBV5-1; CDR3 protein: CASSLGSGETQYF; CDR3 DNA: TGTGCCAGCAGCTTAGGGTCTGGGGAGACCCAGTACTTC
clone size: -; J gene: TRBJ1-4; D gene: -; V gene: TRBV2; CDR3 protein: CASILRTDERLFF; CDR3 DNA: TGTGCCAGCATCCTCAGGACTGATGAAAGACTGTTTTTT
clone size: -; J gene: TRBJ1-4; D gene: TRBD1; V gene: TRBV12-3/TRBV12-4; CDR3 protein: CASRMTGWDEKLFF; CDR3 DNA: TGTGCCAGCAGGATGACAGGGTGGGATGAAAAACTGTTTTTT
clone size: -; J gene: TRBJ2-1; D gene: TRBD1; V gene: TRBV7-8; CDR3 protein: CASSPRRQGISYNEQFF; CDR3 DNA: TGTGCCAGCAGCCCCCGAAGACAGGGGATCTCCTACAATGAGCAGTTCTTC
clone size: many; J gene: TRBJ1-2; D gene: TRBD1; V gene: TRBV18; CDR3 protein: CASSPGQESRYTF; CDR3 DNA: TGTGCCAGCTCACCGGGACAGGAATCCCGCTACACCTTC
clone size: -; J gene: TRBJ1-1; D gene: TRBD1; V gene: TRBV13; CDR3 protein: CASASAGGGNTEAFF; CDR3 DNA: TGTGCCAGCGCCAGTGCAGGGGGAGGGAACACTGAAGCTTTCTTT